These 5 T cell receptor beta chains came from one sample sequenced in a study of blood T cell repertoires in COVID-19. TCRdb's copy holds only in-frame clones and misses some; the assay was immunoSEQ multiplex PCR. The table has some 90,000 clones, about 80% seen once. Sequencing was done on a sample of peripheral blood. These receptors were taken from a man between 65 and 79 years old with active or convalescent COVID-19.

This chain joins TRBV9 and TRBJ1-2; 8 bases align to TRBD1. Looked up from germline, CDR1 is SGDLS and CDR2 is YYNGEE. CDR3 length: 14 amino acids. V trimming: 6 bases; J trimming: 7 bases; junction bases outside the gene matches: 11. CDR3 amino acids: CASTLPGTGSGYTF. CDR3 DNA: TGTGCCAGCACCCTACCTGGGACAGGATCTGGCTACACCTTC.

This chain joins TRBV5-1 and TRBJ1-4, with 7 bases matching TRBD1. J lost 4 bases, V lost 3 bases, and 3 bases had no gene match. The CDR3 loop spans 14 amino acids. Germline V gene sequence: CDR1 SGHRS, CDR2 YFSETQ. Written as DNA, the CDR3 is TGCGCCAGCAGCTCGGACAGGTTTAATGAAAAACTGTTTTTT. Translated, it gives CASSSDRFNEKLFF.

V usage is TRBV12-3 or TRBV12-4 and J usage is TRBJ2-1; 9 bases are shared with TRBD2. CDR3 length equals 13 residues. With V trimmed by 2 bases and J by 9 bases, 2 bases remained unmatched. CDR3 residues: CASSLRRGGEQFF. As DNA, the CDR3 is TGTGCCAGCAGTTTACGGCGGGGGGGTGAGCAGTTCTTC.

This clone came up once. The chain has TRBV11-2 and TRBJ2-3, with 10 nucleotides matching TRBD2. The germline gives CDR1 SGHAT, CDR2 FQNNGV. The CDR3 is 15 amino acids. Losses at the gene ends were 6 bases for V and 5 bases for J; bases not matched to a gene: 8. The DNA of the CDR3 is TGTGCCAGCAGAAATTGGCTAGCGGGGGTAGATACGCAGTATTTT. Protein sequence: CASRNWLAGVDTQYF.

The chain has TRBV4-1 and TRBJ2-5; 13 bases fit TRBD2. The CDR3 loop spans 17 amino acids. The V gene end was trimmed by 0 bases and the J gene end by 7 bases; junction bases not matched to a gene: 8. Germline V CDR1 and CDR2: MGHRA, YSYEKL. This chain's CDR3 is CASSQDETSGGAGTQYF. In DNA form, the CDR3 reads TGCGCCAGCAGCCAAGACGAAACTAGCGGGGGGGCAGGGACCCAGTACTTC.